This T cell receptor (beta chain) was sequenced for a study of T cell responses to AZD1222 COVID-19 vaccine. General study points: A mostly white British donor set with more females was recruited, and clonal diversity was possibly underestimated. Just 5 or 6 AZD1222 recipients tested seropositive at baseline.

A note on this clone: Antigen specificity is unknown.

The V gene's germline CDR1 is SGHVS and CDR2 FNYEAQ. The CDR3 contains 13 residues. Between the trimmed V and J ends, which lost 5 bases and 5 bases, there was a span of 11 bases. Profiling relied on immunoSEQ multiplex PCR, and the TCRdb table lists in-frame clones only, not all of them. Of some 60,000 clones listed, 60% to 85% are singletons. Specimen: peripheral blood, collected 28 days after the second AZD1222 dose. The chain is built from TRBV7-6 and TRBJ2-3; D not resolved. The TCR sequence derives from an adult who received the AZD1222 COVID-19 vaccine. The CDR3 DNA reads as TGTGCCAGCAGCCCTAGTTGGGGAGATACGCAGTATTTT. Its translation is CASSPSWGDTQYF.